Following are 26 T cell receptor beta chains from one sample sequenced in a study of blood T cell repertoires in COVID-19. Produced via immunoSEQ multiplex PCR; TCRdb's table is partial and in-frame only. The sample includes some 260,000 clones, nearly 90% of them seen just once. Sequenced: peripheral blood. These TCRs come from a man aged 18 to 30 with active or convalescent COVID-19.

The CDR3 coding sequence is TGTGCCAGCAGCCCTACAGGGTGGAGAGACGGGGAGCTGTTTTTT. It codes for CASSPTGWRDGELFF. The V and J genes are TRBV7-8 and TRBJ2-2; TRBD1 is a possible D gene (6 bases). The CDR3 totals 15 residues. CDR1 and CDR2 (germline): SGHVS, FQNEAQ. V was trimmed by 5 bases and J by 7 bases, leaving 17 bases between them.

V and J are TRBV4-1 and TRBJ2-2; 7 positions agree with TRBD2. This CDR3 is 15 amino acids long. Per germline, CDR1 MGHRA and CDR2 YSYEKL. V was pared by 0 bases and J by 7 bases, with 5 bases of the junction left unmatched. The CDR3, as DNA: TGCGCCAGCAGCCAAGATCGGGGGGACGGCGGGGAGCTGTTTTTT. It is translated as CASSQDRGDGGELFF.

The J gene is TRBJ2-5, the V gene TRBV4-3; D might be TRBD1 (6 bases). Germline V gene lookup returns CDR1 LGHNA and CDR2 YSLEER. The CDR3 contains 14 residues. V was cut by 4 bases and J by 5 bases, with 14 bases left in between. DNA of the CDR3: TGCGCCAGCAGCCCGGGACACCCGGGGGAGACCCAGTACTTC. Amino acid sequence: CASSPGHPGETQYF.

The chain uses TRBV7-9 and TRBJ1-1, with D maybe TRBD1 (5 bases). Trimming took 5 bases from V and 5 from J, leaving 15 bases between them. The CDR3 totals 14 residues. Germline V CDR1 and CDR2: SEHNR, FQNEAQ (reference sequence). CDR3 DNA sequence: TGTGCCAGCAGCCCCGTCGACGGGGGGACTGAAGCTTTCTTT. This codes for CASSPVDGGTEAFF.

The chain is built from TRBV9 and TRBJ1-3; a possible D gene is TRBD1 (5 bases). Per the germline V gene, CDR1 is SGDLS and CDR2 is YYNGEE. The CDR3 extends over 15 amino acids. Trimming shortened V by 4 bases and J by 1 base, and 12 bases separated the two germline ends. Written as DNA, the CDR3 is TGTGCCAGCAGCAACTTCCGGGGGTCTGGAAACACCATATATTTT. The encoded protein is CASSNFRGSGNTIYF.

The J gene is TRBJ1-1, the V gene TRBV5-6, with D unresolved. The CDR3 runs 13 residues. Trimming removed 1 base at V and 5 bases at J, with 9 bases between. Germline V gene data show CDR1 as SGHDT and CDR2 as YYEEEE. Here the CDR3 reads CASSLLSRTEAFF. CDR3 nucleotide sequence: TGTGCCAGCAGCTTGCTCAGTCGAACTGAAGCTTTCTTT.

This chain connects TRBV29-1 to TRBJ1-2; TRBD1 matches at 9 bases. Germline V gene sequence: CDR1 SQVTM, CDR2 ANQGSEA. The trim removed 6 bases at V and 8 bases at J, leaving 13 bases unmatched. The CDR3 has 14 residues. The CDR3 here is CSVAQGGQGYGYTF. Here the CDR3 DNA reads TGCAGCGTCGCCCAAGGGGGACAGGGTTACGGCTACACCTTC.

The DNA for the CDR3 is TGTGCCAGCAGCTTACGAGAGCGGGGGGGGATATACAATGAGCAGTTCTTC. Translation: CASSLRERGGIYNEQFF. The chain employs TRBV7-2 and TRBJ2-1; TRBD2 matches 10 bases. J was trimmed by 4 bases and V by 2 bases; bases with no gene match: 8. The germline CDR1 and CDR2 sequences are SGHTA and FQGNSA. The CDR3 is 17 residues long.

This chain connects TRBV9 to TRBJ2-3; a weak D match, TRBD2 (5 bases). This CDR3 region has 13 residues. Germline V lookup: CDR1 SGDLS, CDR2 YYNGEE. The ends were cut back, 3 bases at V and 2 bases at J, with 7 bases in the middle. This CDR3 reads CASSGGFTDTQYF. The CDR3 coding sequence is TGTGCCAGCAGCGGAGGGTTCACAGATACGCAGTATTTT.

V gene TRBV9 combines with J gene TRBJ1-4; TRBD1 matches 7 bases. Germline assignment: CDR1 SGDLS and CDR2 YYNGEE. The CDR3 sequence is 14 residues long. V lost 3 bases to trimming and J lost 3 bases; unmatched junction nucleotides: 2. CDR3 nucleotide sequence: TGTGCCAGCAGCGAGGGACAGTCTAATGAAAAACTGTTTTTT. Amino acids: CASSEGQSNEKLFF.

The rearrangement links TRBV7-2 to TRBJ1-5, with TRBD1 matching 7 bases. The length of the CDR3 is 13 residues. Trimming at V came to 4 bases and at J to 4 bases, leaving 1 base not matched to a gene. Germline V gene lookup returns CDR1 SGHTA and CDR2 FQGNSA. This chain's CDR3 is CASSSGQNQPQHF. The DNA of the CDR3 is TGTGCCAGCAGCTCGGGACAGAATCAGCCCCAGCATTTT.

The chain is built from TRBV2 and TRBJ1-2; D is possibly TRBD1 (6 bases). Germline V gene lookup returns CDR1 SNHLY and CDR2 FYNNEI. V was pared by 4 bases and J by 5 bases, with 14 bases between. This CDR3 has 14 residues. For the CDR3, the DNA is TGTGCCAGCAGTGCTGACTCGAGGGGGTATGGCTACACCTTC. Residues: CASSADSRGYGYTF.

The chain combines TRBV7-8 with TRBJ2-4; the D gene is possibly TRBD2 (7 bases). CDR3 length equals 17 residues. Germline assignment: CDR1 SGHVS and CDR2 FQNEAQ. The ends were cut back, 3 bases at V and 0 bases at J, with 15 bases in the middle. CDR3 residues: CASSFRGAGGAKNIQYF. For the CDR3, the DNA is TGTGCCAGCAGCTTCCGGGGGGCGGGTGGAGCCAAAAACATTCAGTACTTC.

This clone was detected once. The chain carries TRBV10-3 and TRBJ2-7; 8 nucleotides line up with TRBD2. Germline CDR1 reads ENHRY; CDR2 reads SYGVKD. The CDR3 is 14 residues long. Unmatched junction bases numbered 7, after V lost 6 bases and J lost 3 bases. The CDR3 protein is CAISTTSGGYEQYF. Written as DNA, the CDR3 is TGTGCCATCAGCACTACTAGCGGCGGCTACGAGCAGTACTTC.

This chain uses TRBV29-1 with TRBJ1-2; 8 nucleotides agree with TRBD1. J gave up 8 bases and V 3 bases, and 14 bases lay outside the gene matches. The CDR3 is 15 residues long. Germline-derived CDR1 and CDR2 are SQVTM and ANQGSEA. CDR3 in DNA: TGCAGCGTTGACAAAACCGGACAGGGAGTATTAGGCTACACCTTC. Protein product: CSVDKTGQGVLGYTF.

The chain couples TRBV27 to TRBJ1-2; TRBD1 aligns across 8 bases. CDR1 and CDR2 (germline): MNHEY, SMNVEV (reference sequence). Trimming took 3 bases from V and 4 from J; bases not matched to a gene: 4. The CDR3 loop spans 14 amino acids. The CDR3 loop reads CASSLTGVSYGYTF. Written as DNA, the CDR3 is TGTGCCAGCAGTTTGACAGGGGTTTCCTATGGCTACACCTTC.

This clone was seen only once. CDR3 sequence reads: CASSVRGPGYQETQYF. In nucleotides, the CDR3 is TGCGCCAGCAGCGTCAGGGGGCCGGGGTACCAAGAGACCCAGTACTTC. The rearrangement links TRBV5-1 to TRBJ2-5; 8 nucleotides align to TRBD1. V trimming: 4 bases; J trimming: 0 bases; junction bases outside the gene matches: 8. Germline CDR1 and CDR2: SGHRS and YFSETQ. The CDR3 has 16 amino acids.

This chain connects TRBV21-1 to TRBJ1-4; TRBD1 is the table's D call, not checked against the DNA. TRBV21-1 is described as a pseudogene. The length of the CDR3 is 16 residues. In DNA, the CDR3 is TGTGCCAGCAGCAAAGCCTACAGCTCAACTAATGAAAAACTGTTTTTT. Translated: CASSKAYSSTNEKLFF.

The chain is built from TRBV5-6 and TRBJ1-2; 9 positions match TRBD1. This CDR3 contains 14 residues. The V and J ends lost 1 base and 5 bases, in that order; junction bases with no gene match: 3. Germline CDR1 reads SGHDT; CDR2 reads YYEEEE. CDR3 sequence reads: CASSLTGGQYGYTF. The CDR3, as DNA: TGTGCCAGCAGCTTGACAGGGGGCCAGTATGGCTACACCTTC.

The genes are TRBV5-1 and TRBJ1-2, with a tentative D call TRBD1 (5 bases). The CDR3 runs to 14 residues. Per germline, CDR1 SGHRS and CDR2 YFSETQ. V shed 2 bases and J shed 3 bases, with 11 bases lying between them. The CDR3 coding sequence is TGCGCCAGCAGCTTTAGGACACACGACTATGGCTACACCTTC. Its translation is CASSFRTHDYGYTF. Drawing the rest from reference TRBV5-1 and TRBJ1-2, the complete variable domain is KAGVTQTPRYLIKTRGQQVTLSCSPISGHRSVSWYQQTPGQGLQFLFEYFSETQRNKGNFPGRFSGRQFSNSRSEMNVSTLELGDSALYLCASSFRTHDYGYTFGSGTRLTVV.

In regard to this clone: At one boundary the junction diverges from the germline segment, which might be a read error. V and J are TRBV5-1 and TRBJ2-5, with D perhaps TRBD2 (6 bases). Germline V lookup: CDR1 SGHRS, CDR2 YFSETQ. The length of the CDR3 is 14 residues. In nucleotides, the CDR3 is TGCGCCAGTAGCTTGGACTTAGCGGCCGAGACCCAGTACTTC. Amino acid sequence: CASSLDLAAETQYF.

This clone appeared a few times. The CDR3 bases are TGTGCCAGCAGCTTCACCGGGACAGCAAGTAACTATGGCTACACCTTC. Protein product: CASSFTGTASNYGYTF. The chain uses TRBV5-8 and TRBJ1-2; 7 nucleotides align to TRBD1. CDR3 length: 16 residues. Trimming took 2 bases from V and 1 from J; bases not matched to a gene: 8. The germline V gene encodes CDR1 SGHTS and CDR2 YDEGEE.

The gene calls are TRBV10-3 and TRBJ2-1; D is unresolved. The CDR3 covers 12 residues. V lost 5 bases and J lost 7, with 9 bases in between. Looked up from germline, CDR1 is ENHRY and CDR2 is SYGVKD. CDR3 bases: TGTGCCATCAGTTCATGGGCTAATGAGCAGTTCTTC. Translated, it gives CAISSWANEQFF.

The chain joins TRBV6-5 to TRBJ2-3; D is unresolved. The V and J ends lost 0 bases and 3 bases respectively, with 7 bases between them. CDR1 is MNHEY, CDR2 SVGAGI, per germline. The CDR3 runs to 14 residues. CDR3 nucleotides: TGTGCCAGCAGTTACTCGTTCAGTACAGATACGCAGTATTTT. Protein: CASSYSFSTDTQYF.

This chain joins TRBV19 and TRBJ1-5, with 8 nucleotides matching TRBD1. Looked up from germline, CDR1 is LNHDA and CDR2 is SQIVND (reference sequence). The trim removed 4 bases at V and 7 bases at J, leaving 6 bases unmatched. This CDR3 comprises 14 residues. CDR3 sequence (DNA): TGTGCCAGTAGTACACGGACAGGGCTCCAGCCCCAGCATTTT. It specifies CASSTRTGLQPQHF.

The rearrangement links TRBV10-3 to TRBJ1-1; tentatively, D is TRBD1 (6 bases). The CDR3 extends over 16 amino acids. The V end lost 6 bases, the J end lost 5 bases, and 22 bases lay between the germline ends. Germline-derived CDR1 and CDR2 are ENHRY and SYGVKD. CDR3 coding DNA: TGTGCCATCAGCCCGGGGGGGGCGCGGTTGGGGACTGAAGCTTTCTTT. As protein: CAISPGGARLGTEAFF.